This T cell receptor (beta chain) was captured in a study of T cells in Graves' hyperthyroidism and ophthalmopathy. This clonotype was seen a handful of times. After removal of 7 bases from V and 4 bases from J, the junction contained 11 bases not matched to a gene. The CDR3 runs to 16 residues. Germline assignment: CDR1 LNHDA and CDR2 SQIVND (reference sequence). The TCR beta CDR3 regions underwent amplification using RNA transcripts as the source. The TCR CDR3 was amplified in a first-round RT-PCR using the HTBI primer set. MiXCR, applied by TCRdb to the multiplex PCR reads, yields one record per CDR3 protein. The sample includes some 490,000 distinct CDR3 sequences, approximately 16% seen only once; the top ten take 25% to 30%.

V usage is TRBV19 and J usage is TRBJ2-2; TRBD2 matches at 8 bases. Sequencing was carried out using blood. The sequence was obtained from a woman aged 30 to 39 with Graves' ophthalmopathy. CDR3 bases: TGTGCCAGTAAGAAGCGGGAGTCCGGTCGCACCGGGGAGCTGTTTTTT. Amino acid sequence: CASKKRESGRTGELFF. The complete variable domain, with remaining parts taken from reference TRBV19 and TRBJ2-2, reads DGGITQSPKYLFRKEGQNVTLSCEQNLNHDAMYWYRQDPGQGLRLIYYSQIVNDFQKGDIAEGYSVSREKKESFPLTVTSAQKNPTAFYLCASKKRESGRTGELFFGEGSRLTVL.